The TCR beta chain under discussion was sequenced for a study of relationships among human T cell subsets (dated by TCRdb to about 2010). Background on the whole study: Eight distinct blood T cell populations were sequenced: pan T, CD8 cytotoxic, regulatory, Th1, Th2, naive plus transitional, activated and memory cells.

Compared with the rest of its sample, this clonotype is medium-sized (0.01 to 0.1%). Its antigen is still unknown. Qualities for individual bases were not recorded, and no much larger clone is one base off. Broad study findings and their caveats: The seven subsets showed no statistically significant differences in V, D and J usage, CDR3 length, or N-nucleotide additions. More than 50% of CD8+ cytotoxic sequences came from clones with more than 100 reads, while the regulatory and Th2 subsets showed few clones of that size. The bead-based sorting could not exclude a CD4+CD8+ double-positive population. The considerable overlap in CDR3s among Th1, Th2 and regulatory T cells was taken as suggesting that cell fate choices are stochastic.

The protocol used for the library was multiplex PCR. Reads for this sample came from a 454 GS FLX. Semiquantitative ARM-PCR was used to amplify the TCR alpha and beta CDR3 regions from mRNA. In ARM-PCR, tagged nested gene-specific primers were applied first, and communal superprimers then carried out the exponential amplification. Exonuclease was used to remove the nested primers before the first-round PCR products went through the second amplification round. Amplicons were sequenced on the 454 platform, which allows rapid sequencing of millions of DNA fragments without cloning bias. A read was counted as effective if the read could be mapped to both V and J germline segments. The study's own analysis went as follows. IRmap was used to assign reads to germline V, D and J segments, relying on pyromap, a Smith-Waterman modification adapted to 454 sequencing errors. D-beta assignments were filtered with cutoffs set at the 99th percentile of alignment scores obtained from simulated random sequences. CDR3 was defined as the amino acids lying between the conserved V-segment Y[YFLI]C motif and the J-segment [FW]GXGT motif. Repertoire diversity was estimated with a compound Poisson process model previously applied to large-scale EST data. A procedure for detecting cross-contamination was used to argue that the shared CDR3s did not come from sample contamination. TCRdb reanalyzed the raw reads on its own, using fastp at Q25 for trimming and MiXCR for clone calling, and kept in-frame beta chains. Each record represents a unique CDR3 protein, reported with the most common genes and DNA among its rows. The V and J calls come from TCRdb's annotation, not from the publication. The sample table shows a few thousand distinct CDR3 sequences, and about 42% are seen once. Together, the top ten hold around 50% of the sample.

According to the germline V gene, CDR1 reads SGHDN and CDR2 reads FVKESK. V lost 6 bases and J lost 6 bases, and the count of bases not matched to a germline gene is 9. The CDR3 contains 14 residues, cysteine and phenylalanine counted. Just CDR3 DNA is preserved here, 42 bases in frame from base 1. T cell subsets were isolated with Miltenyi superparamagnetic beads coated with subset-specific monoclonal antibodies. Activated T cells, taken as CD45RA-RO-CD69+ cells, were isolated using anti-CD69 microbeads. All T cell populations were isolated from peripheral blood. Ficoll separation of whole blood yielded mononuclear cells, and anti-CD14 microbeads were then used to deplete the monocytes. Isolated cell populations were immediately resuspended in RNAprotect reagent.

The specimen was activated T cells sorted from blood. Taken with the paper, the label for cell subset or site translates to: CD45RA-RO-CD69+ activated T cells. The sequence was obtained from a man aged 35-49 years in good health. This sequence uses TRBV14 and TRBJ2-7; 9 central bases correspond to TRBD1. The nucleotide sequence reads TGTGCCAGCAGACCACGGACAGGGGAAGGCGAGCAGTACTTC. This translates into CASRPRTGEGEQYF.